This T cell receptor (beta chain) appears in the sequencing data of a study of CD8 T cells in ankylosing spondylitis. Study findings and constraints: In peripheral blood, disease-linked CD8+ clones occurred at relatively low frequencies. Made up of eight or nine highly homologous variants, a TCR beta motif appeared characteristic of ankylosing spondylitis blood.

With regard to this clonotype: As yet, its antigen is unknown.

V was clipped by 0 bases and J by 11 bases, with 14 bases between them. This CDR3 contains 15 residues. Per germline, CDR1 MNHEY and CDR2 SVGAGI. Molecular-barcoded quantitative 5'-RACE produced these TCR beta libraries. TCRdb independently ran MiXCR on the 5' RACE reads; one entry per CDR3 protein. Among about 800,000 distinct CDR3 sequences listed, about 12% were seen once. This TCR derives from a male donor with ankylosing spondylitis. This chain links TRBV6-5 with TRBJ1-6; D remains unclear. The sequenced sample consisted of blood, either unsorted or a sorted T cell fraction (not recorded which). The DNA of the CDR3 is TGTGCCAGCAGTTACTCGAATTCGCCGTTTACACCCCTCCACTTT. The encoded protein is CASSYSNSPFTPLHF.